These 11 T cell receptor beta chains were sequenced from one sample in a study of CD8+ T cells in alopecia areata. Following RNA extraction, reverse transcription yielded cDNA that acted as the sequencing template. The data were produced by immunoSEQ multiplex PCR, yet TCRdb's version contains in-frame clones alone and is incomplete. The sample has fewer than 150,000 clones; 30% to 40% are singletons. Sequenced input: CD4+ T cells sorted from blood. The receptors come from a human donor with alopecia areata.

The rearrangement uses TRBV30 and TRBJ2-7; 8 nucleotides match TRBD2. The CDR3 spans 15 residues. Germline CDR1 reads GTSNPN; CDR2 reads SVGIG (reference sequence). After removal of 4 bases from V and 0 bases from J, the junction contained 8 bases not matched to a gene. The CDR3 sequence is CAWIYRGTSSYEQYF. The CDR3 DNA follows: TGTGCCTGGATATATCGGGGGACTAGCTCCTACGAGCAGTACTTC.

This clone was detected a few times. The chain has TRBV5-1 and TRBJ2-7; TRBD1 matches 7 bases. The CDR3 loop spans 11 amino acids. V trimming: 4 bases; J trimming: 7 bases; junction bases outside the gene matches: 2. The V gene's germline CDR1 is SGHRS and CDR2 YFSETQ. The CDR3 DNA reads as TGCGCCAGCAGCCCGGACAGGGAGCAGTACTTC. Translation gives CASSPDREQYF. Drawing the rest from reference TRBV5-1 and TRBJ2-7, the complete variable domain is KAGVTQTPRYLIKTRGQQVTLSCSPISGHRSVSWYQQTPGQGLQFLFEYFSETQRNKGNFPGRFSGRQFSNSRSEMNVSTLELGDSALYLCASSPDREQYFGPGTRLTVT.

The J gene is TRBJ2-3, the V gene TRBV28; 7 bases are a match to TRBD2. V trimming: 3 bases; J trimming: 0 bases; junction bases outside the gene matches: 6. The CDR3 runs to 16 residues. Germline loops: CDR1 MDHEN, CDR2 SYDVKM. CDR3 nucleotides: TGTGCCAGCAGTTTGGGCGGGAGAACTAGCACAGATACGCAGTATTTT. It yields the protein CASSLGGRTSTDTQYF.

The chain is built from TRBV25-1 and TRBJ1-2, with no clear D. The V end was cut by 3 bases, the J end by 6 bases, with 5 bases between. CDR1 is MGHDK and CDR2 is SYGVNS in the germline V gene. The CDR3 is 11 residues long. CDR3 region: CASSDIDGYTF. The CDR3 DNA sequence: TGTGCCAGCAGTGATATAGATGGCTACACCTTC.

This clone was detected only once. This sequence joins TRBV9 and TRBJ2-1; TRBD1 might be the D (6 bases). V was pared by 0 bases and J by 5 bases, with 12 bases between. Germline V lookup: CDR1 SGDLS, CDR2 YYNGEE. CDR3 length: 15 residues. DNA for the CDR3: TGTGCCAGCAGCGTAGCGCCAGGGGCGGACAATGAGCAGTTCTTC. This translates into CASSVAPGADNEQFF.

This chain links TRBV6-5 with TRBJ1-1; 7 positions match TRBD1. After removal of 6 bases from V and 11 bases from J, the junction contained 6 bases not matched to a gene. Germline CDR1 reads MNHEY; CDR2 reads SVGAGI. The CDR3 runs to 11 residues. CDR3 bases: TGTGCCAGCAGACAGGGGTCCGCGGCTTTCTTT. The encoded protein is CASRQGSAAFF.

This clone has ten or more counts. CDR3: CASSVGGRYEQYF. In DNA, the CDR3 is TGTGCCAGCAGCGTAGGGGGACGATACGAGCAGTACTTC. The V and J genes are TRBV9 and TRBJ2-7; D tentatively reads TRBD1 or TRBD2 (5 bases each). The V gene's germline CDR1 is SGDLS and CDR2 YYNGEE. This CDR3 has 13 residues. V shed 0 bases and J shed 4 bases, with 8 bases lying between them.

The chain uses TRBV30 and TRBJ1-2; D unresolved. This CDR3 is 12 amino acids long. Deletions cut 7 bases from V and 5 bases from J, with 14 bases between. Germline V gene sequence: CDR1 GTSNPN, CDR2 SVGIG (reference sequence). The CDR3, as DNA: TGTGCCTCCCAAGGACGGTCGTATGGCTACACCTTC. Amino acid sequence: CASQGRSYGYTF.

CDR3 in DNA: TGCAGCGGGGCCGTGTGGGGGGCGAGAAGATGGACTAGCATGGATACGCAGTATTTT. This encodes CSGAVWGARRWTSMDTQYF. The genes are TRBV29-1 and TRBJ2-3, with TRBD2 matching over 8 bases. Germline CDR1 is SQVTM and CDR2 is ANQGSEA. Trimming took 7 bases from V and 6 from J; bases not matched to a gene: 27. CDR3 size: 19 residues.

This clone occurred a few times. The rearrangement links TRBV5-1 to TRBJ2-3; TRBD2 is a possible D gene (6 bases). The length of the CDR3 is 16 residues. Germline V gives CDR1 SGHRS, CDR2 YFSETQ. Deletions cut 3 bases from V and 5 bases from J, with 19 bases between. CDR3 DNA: TGCGCCAGCAGCTCGGGGGTCACGGGAGTCGTAGATACGCAGTATTTT. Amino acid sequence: CASSSGVTGVVDTQYF.

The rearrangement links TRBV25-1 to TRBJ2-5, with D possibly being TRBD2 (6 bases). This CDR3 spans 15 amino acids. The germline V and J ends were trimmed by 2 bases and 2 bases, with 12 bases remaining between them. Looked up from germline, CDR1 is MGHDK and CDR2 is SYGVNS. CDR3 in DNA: TGTGCCAGCAGTGAAGGGGATGGACTACAAGAGACCCAGTACTTC. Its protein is CASSEGDGLQETQYF.